These 27 T cell receptor beta chains were sequenced from one sample in a study of blood T cells in healthy people across ages. A J-beta primer mix and a sample-barcoded 5' primer were used in a second PCR of roughly 6 to 11 cycles. MiXCR, run by TCRdb on the 5' RACE reads, gives a single entry per CDR3 protein. The data show 550,000 to 750,000 distinct CDR3 sequences, with over 20% seen just once and approximately 3.7% held by the top ten. Sequencing used blood. Receptor source: a man aged 70 or older in good health.

This clonotype turned up a few times. CDR3 loop: CASSVGGADNEKLFF. The CDR3 DNA sequence: TGTGCCAGCAGCGTCGGGGGGGCCGATAATGAAAAACTGTTTTTT. J is TRBJ1-4 and V is TRBV9, with D perhaps TRBD1 (6 bases). V was pared by 2 bases and J by 4 bases, with 12 bases between. Germline CDR1 SGDLS, CDR2 YYNGEE. The CDR3 runs 15 residues.

This clonotype was seen a few times. J is TRBJ2-3 and V is TRBV10-2; D might be TRBD2 (5 bases). The CDR3 runs 13 residues. V was shortened by 9 bases and J by 1 base, with 11 bases between the two germline ends. Germline-derived CDR1 and CDR2 are WSHSY and SAAADI. The CDR3 DNA is TGCGCCAGTAGTCAGAGGGGCACAGATACGCAGTATTTT. It encodes CASSQRGTDTQYF.

This clonotype was found a few times. The chain combines TRBV15 with TRBJ2-1; D ambiguous. The V gene's germline CDR1 is LNHNV and CDR2 YYDKDF (reference sequence). CDR3 size: 12 residues. Deletions cut 2 bases from V and 5 bases from J, with 4 bases between. For the CDR3, the DNA is TGTGCCACCAGCAGAAATAACAATGAGCAGTTCTTC. Encoded protein: CATSRNNNEQFF.

This clonotype occurred many times. The rearrangement uses TRBV20-1 and TRBJ2-4; a weak D match, TRBD1 (6 bases). Deletions cut 6 bases from V and 1 base from J, with 13 bases between. Germline V CDR1 and CDR2: DFQATT, SNEGSKA (reference sequence). This CDR3 comprises 14 residues. Here the CDR3 DNA reads TGCAGTGCGGAACCGAGGGGGGCCAAAAACATTCAGTACTTC. Translated, it gives CSAEPRGAKNIQYF.

The gene calls are TRBV4-1 and TRBJ1-1; no clear D gene. V was clipped by 0 bases and J by 1 base, with 3 bases between them. Germline CDR1 is MGHRA and CDR2 is YSYEKL. The CDR3 extends over 13 amino acids. CDR3 nucleotides: TGCGCCAGCAGCCAAGATTCGAACACTGAAGCTTTCTTT. It yields the protein CASSQDSNTEAFF.

This clonotype was found a few times. The chain joins TRBV20-1 to TRBJ1-2, with TRBD1 matching 9 bases. V dropped 5 bases and J dropped 6; count of bases not matched to a gene: 7. Germline values: CDR1 DFQATT, CDR2 SNEGSKA (reference sequence). CDR3 length equals 13 residues. Written as DNA, the CDR3 is TGCAGTGCTCACCCGGGACAGGGCGATGGCTACACCTTC. Its translation: CSAHPGQGDGYTF.

This clonotype was found a few times. V gene TRBV14 combines with J gene TRBJ2-1; D unclear. Germline-derived CDR1 and CDR2 are SGHDN and FVKESK. Between the trimmed V and J ends, which lost 0 bases and 14 bases, there was a span of 11 bases. CDR3 size: 12 residues. CDR3 sequence (DNA): TGTGCCAGCAGCCAAGATAGTAGGCATGAGTTCTTC. Protein product: CASSQDSRHEFF. The whole variable domain, filled in from reference TRBV14 and TRBJ2-1, reads EAGVTQFPSHSVIEKGQTVTLRCDPISGHDNLYWYRRVMGKEIKFLLHFVKESKQDESGMPNNRFLAERTGGTYSTLKVQPAELEDSGVYFCASSQDSRHEFFGPGTRLTVL.

The chain couples TRBV2 to TRBJ2-3; the match to TRBD2 covers 8 bases. Per germline, CDR1 SNHLY and CDR2 FYNNEI. This CDR3 is 14 amino acids long. V trimming: 7 bases; J trimming: 0 bases; junction bases outside the gene matches: 3. The chain's CDR3 is CASKASGSTDTQYF. For the CDR3, the DNA is TGTGCCAGCAAAGCTAGCGGGAGCACAGATACGCAGTATTTT.

This sequence joins TRBV7-2 and TRBJ2-7; TRBD2 aligns across 8 bases. Germline V lookup: CDR1 SGHTA, CDR2 FQGNSA. The CDR3 covers 16 residues. J gave up 7 bases and V 1 base, and 12 bases lay outside the gene matches. In nucleotides, the CDR3 is TGTGCCAGCAGCTTAGAGGGAGGCGGGAGGAGGGTAGAGCAGTACTTC. Translating gives CASSLEGGGRRVEQYF.

This clonotype showed up many times. This CDR3 reads CASRLRGFTYEQYF. The DNA for the CDR3 is TGCGCCAGTAGATTAAGAGGGTTCACCTACGAGCAGTACTTC. The chain is built from TRBV5-1 and TRBJ2-7; D may be TRBD2 (5 bases). The germline V gene encodes CDR1 SGHRS and CDR2 YFSETQ. The V and J ends lost 8 bases and 2 bases respectively, with 17 bases between them. There are 14 residues in the CDR3. The full variable domain, its missing parts supplied by reference TRBV5-1 and TRBJ2-7, is KAGVTQTPRYLIKTRGQQVTLSCSPISGHRSVSWYQQTPGQGLQFLFEYFSETQRNKGNFPGRFSGRQFSNSRSEMNVSTLELGDSALYLCASRLRGFTYEQYFGPGTRLTVT.

V usage is TRBV28 and J usage is TRBJ2-1; D is unclear. This CDR3 contains 15 residues. The V end lost 3 bases, the J end lost 0 bases, and 9 bases lay between the germline ends. CDR1 and CDR2 from the germline V gene are MDHEN and SYDVKM. CDR3 amino acids: CASSLGSLSYNEQFF. In DNA, the CDR3 is TGTGCCAGCAGTTTGGGCTCACTCTCCTACAATGAGCAGTTCTTC.

This chain connects TRBV20-1 to TRBJ2-5; D not resolved. CDR1 is DFQATT and CDR2 is SNEGSKA in the germline V gene (reference sequence). V was cut by 0 bases and J by 4 bases, with 6 bases left in between. CDR3 length: 12 amino acids. CDR3 amino acids: CSARDPLETQYF. Here the CDR3 DNA reads TGCAGTGCTAGAGATCCCCTAGAGACCCAGTACTTC.

This chain connects TRBV4-1 to TRBJ2-1; TRBD2 matches at 7 bases. This CDR3 region has 15 residues. The germline V gene encodes CDR1 MGHRA and CDR2 YSYEKL. V shed 1 base and J 5 bases; nucleotides not matched to a gene: 5. For the CDR3, the DNA is TGCGCCAGCAGCCAAGTGCGGGAGTCGAACAATGAGCAGTTCTTC. Translation: CASSQVRESNNEQFF.

The J gene is TRBJ2-1, the V gene TRBV7-2, with a weak D call TRBD2 (5 bases). The CDR3 loop spans 18 amino acids. V gave up 1 base and J gave up 0 bases, with 16 bases separating them. CDR1 is SGHTA, CDR2 FQGNSA, per germline. CDR3 amino acids: CASSLGPLTMSSYNEQFF. Written as DNA, the CDR3 is TGTGCCAGCAGCTTAGGTCCCCTGACTATGAGCTCCTACAATGAGCAGTTCTTC.

This chain uses TRBV7-2 with TRBJ2-1, with 7 bases that match TRBD2. This CDR3 has 14 amino acids. CDR1 is SGHTA, CDR2 FQGNSA, per germline. V dropped 7 bases and J dropped 8; count of bases not matched to a gene: 11. The CDR3 DNA reads as TGTGCCAGCAAGTTGGGGGGAGGGCCCCATGAGCAGTTCTTC. Amino acids: CASKLGGGPHEQFF. The entire variable domain, with the rest obtained from reference TRBV7-2 and TRBJ2-1, is as follows: GAGVSQSPSNKVTEKGKDVELRCDPISGHTALYWYRQSLGQGLEFLIYFQGNSAPDKSGLPSDRFSAERTGGSVSTLTIQRTQQEDSAVYLCASKLGGGPHEQFFGPGTRLTVL.

The CDR3 DNA follows: TGTGCCAGCAGCCCCTGGACAGGGGACGAGCAGTACTTC. Amino acid sequence: CASSPWTGDEQYF. This sequence joins TRBV11-2 and TRBJ2-5, with 9 positions matching TRBD1. The J call is in doubt because the DNA end fits TRBJ2-7 better. CDR1 and CDR2 (germline): SGHAT, FQNNGV. The CDR3 length is 13 residues.

This clonotype was counted a few times. This chain joins TRBV14 and TRBJ2-5; 10 bases match TRBD2. From germline, CDR1 is SGHDN and CDR2 FVKESK. The V segment lost 1 base and the J segment 5 bases; nucleotides outside the gene matches: 10. The CDR3 is made up of 17 amino acids. CDR3 amino acids: CASSQVSQREGRETQYF. DNA for the CDR3: TGTGCCAGCAGCCAAGTTTCGCAGCGGGAGGGCAGGGAGACCCAGTACTTC. The full variable domain, in which reference TRBV14 and TRBJ2-5 provide the parts outside the CDR3, is EAGVTQFPSHSVIEKGQTVTLRCDPISGHDNLYWYRRVMGKEIKFLLHFVKESKQDESGMPNNRFLAERTGGTYSTLKVQPAELEDSGVYFCASSQVSQREGRETQYFGPGTRLLVL.

This clonotype was seen a handful of times. This chain uses TRBV20-1 with TRBJ1-4; no reliable D call. The CDR3 totals 14 residues. CDR1 DFQATT and CDR2 SNEGSKA come from the germline V gene (reference sequence). V was shortened by 0 bases and J by 16 bases, with 21 bases between the two germline ends. Here the CDR3 DNA reads TGCAGTGCTAGAGACTCACGGGGTCCCTCGGAACCGTTTTTT. As protein: CSARDSRGPSEPFF.

This clonotype was counted only a few times. The chain links TRBV20-1 to TRBJ2-7; tentatively, D is TRBD2 (6 bases). This CDR3 is 13 amino acids long. Germline-derived CDR1 and CDR2 are DFQATT and SNEGSKA (reference sequence). V lost 3 bases, J lost 5 bases, and 14 bases lay in between. For the CDR3, the DNA is TGCAGTGCTAGCGGGAGTAAGTTCGACGAGCAGTACTTC. Its protein is CSASGSKFDEQYF.

This chain joins TRBV7-2 and TRBJ2-1, with 7 bases lining up with TRBD2. The germline gives CDR1 SGHTA, CDR2 FQGNSA. The ends lost 4 bases at V and 4 bases at J; junction bases unmatched: 7. CDR3 length: 15 residues. The CDR3 sequence: CASSSDGGLYNEQFF. CDR3 in DNA: TGTGCCAGCAGCTCAGACGGGGGGTTATACAATGAGCAGTTCTTC.

This clonotype was detected a few times. V usage is TRBV5-6 and J usage is TRBJ2-3, with a tentative D call TRBD2 (5 bases). Trimming shortened V by 1 base and J by 1 base, and 13 bases separated the two germline ends. Germline V gene data show CDR1 as SGHDT and CDR2 as YYEEEE. The CDR3 runs 16 residues. The CDR3 loop is CASSLPSSIGTDTQYF. CDR3 in DNA: TGTGCCAGCAGCTTGCCGTCTAGCATAGGCACAGATACGCAGTATTTT.

The chain employs TRBV28 and TRBJ1-5; no reliable D call. Germline V gives CDR1 MDHEN, CDR2 SYDVKM. V lost 0 bases and J lost 1, with 4 bases in between. The CDR3 has 14 residues. The CDR3 DNA sequence: TGTGCCAGCAGTTTATGGGACAGCAATCAGCCCCAGCATTTT. This translates into CASSLWDSNQPQHF.

This clonotype was recorded once. It may be a read error: a sequence one base away is much more abundant. This chain links TRBV6-4 with TRBJ2-2, with D perhaps TRBD1 (5 bases). The length of the CDR3 is 14 residues. In germline, CDR1 is MRHNA, CDR2 SNTAGT. CDR3 residues: CASGERGNTGELFF. The CDR3 region has the DNA TGTGCCAGCGGTGAAAGGGGGAACACCGGGGAGCTGTTTTTT.

This clonotype has a handful of counts. This chain joins TRBV7-3 and TRBJ2-7; 7 bases map to TRBD2. Per germline, CDR1 SGHTA and CDR2 FQGTGA. The CDR3 contains 14 residues. J lost 4 bases, V lost 4 bases, and 7 bases had no gene match. Here the CDR3 DNA reads TGTGCCAGCAGCTCGTCGGGGGGTCAATACGAGCAGTACTTC. The encoded protein is CASSSSGGQYEQYF.

Regarding this clonotype: A much larger clone lies one base from this, so it may be a read error. V and J are TRBV6-5 and TRBJ1-2, with TRBD1 as a possible D gene (6 bases). This CDR3 contains 14 residues. Trimming stripped 4 bases from V and 4 bases from J, with 13 bases between. Germline V gene sequence: CDR1 MNHEY, CDR2 SVGAGI. In DNA form, the CDR3 reads TGTGCCAGCAGTTCCCGACAGGAACCCTATGGCTACACCTTC. Protein product: CASSSRQEPYGYTF.

This sequence joins TRBV7-9 and TRBJ2-5, with 7 positions matching TRBD2. The assigned J gene may be wrong: the sequence end matches TRBJ2-1 better. The CDR3 has 17 amino acids. The V gene's germline CDR1 is SEHNR and CDR2 FQNEAQ (reference sequence). The CDR3 sequence is CASSSPRTRAVDNEQFF. The CDR3 DNA sequence: TGTGCCAGCAGCTCCCCCCGGACTAGGGCGGTGGACAATGAGCAGTTCTTC.

This clonotype showed up just a few times. The chain has TRBV20-1 and TRBJ1-3; 7 bases align to TRBD1. CDR1 and CDR2 from the germline V gene are DFQATT and SNEGSKA (reference sequence). The V gene end was trimmed by 5 bases and the J gene end by 0 bases; junction bases not matched to a gene: 4. The CDR3 is 14 residues long. The DNA for the CDR3 is TGCAGTGCTGGACAGGTTAACTCTGGAAACACCATATATTTT. It is translated as CSAGQVNSGNTIYF.